Given below is one T cell receptor (beta chain) in context. The antigen is undetermined. The sample is drawn from a study of breast tumors, draining lymph nodes, adjacent tissues. Findings and caveats of the study: Luminal-like breast cancer showed significantly greater tumor-nontumor repertoire similarity than basal-like breast cancer did. Tumor TCR diversity was below lymph nodes but above nontumor tissue. Most tumor T cells seemingly derive from lymph node, then expand in tumor.

One entry per CDR3 protein results from TCRdb running MiXCR on the multiplex PCR reads. The profile shows about 22,000 distinct CDR3 sequences, roughly 55% of them singletons. Sequences were obtained from breast tumor tissue. The sequence was collected from a female donor with breast cancer. Some clones in this sample may be carry-over from other donors' samples.

The CDR3 nucleotides read TGTGCCAGCAGCTTTAGCGGGAGTTTCGGTAATGAGCAGTTCTTC. Encoded protein: CASSFSGSFGNEQFF. J is TRBJ2-1 and V is TRBV5-5; 9 bases fit TRBD2. This CDR3 is built from 15 residues. After removal of 2 bases from V and 7 bases from J, the junction contained 7 bases not matched to a gene. CDR1 and CDR2 (germline): SGHKS, YYEKEE (reference sequence).